The present entry profiles one T cell receptor beta chain with its context. These data originate in a study of blood T cell repertoires in COVID-19. Study-wide context: Sites in the United States, Italy and Spain provided acute and convalescent COVID-19 samples. T cells, B-cell-depleted T cells, or PBMCs supplied cDNA or gDNA.

V was cut by 2 bases and J by 0 bases, with 12 bases left in between. Germline lookup yields CDR1 SNHLY and CDR2 FYNNEI. The CDR3 is made up of 16 amino acids. Original methodology: It was from reference gene primer amplification that nucleated cell counts were estimated. Using immunoSEQ multiplex PCR, the repertoire was profiled, and TCRdb retains in-frame clones only, with some absent. V, J and clone size were drawn from that table, and D and trimming were deduced from the DNA. The repertoire includes some 210,000 clones, about 89% of them detected once, and roughly 6% sits in the top ten. The chain links TRBV2 to TRBJ2-3; D remains unclear. This clonotype originated in a man aged 55 to 70 who had recovered from COVID-19. Sequencing used peripheral blood. The CDR3 DNA sequence: TGTGCCAGCAGTGAATTTCACACGATGAGCACAGATACGCAGTATTTT. It codes for CASSEFHTMSTDTQYF.